The 13 T cell receptor beta chains below were found in one sample sequenced in a study of CD8+CD57+ T cells in acquired aplastic anemia. The template used for profiling TCR beta VDJ and CDR3 was genomic DNA. TCRdb re-analysed the reads in MiXCR, keeping a single row per CDR3 protein. Of roughly 160,000 distinct CDR3 sequences listed, 45% to 55% were seen once; the top ten hold less than 3%. In patients chosen for sequencing, flow cytometry had shown CD8+CD57+ cell expansion. The sample taken for sequencing was sorted CD4+, CD8+, or CD8+CD57+ T cells (not recorded which) from PBMCs. The receptor source for this set is a human donor with aplastic anemia.

The chain has TRBV24-1 and TRBJ2-7; D possibly corresponds to TRBD1 (6 bases). V lost 3 bases and J 0 bases, leaving 20 bases between the germline ends. Germline V gene sequence: CDR1 KGHDR, CDR2 SFDVKD. CDR3 length equals 18 residues. The CDR3 nucleotides are TGTGCCACCAGTGATGGGGGCGTGGGGGCCCCGGACTCCTACGAGCAGTACTTC. Encoded protein: CATSDGGVGAPDSYEQYF.

This clonotype was seen many times. A read error is likely, as this CDR3 ends without the conserved phenylalanine or tryptophan. It is unclear where the CDR3 begins or ends on the DNA, so no DNA is shown, and the CDR3 is as TCRdb lists it. This chain joins TRBV2 and TRBJ2-3; the D call in the table, TRBD2, was not verified against the DNA. Inclusive of both ends, the CDR3 amounts to 13 amino acids. The germline CDR1 and CDR2 sequences are SNHLY and FYNNEI. The CDR3 loop is CASSVLGGTSGVQ.

As regards this clonotype: A read error may account for a junction end that differs from germline. V usage is TRBV9 and J usage is TRBJ2-3; no reliable D call. Per the germline V gene, CDR1 is SGDLS and CDR2 is YYNGEE. CDR3 size: 14 residues. The CDR3 here is CASGARLSTDTQYF. CDR3 DNA sequence: TGTGCCAGCGGCGCACGCCTTAGCACGGATACGCAGTATTTT.

This clonotype turned up a few times. J is TRBJ2-5 and V is TRBV7-8, with unresolved D. The CDR3 length is 14 residues. V was shortened by 2 bases and J by 2 bases, with 9 bases between the two germline ends. Germline CDR1 is SGHVS and CDR2 is FQNEAQ. CDR3 sequence (DNA): TGTGCCAGCAGCTTATCCCTGCCACAAGAGACCCAGTACTTC. Translation gives CASSLSLPQETQYF. The variable domain in full, completed from reference TRBV7-8 and TRBJ2-5, reads GAGVSQSPRYKVAKRGQDVALRCDPISGHVSLFWYQQALGQGPEFLTYFQNEAQLDKSGLPSDRFFAERPEGSVSTLKIQRTQQEDSAVYLCASSLSLPQETQYFGPGTRLLVL.

On this clonotype: This CDR3 fails to terminate in the conserved phenylalanine or tryptophan, so it likely reflects a read error. This chain links TRBV5-1 with TRBJ2-7; D gene uncertain. The V and J ends lost 7 bases and 3 bases respectively, with 8 bases between them. Germline CDR1 and CDR2: SGHRS and YFSETQ. This CDR3 has 11 amino acids. CDR3 loop: CASHAFYEQYL. In DNA, the CDR3 is TGCGCCAGCCATGCATTCTACGAGCAGTACCTC.

The V and J genes are TRBV19 and TRBJ2-2; D is ambiguous. Germline V lookup: CDR1 LNHDA, CDR2 SQIVND (reference sequence). The V end was cut by 3 bases, the J end by 6 bases, with 5 bases between. There are 12 residues in the CDR3. CDR3 nucleotide sequence: TGTGCCAGTAGTATCCGTCCCGGGGAGCTGTTTTTT. The encoded protein is CASSIRPGELFF.

The chain carries TRBV29-1 and TRBJ1-2; D gene unclear. CDR3 length: 12 amino acids. Between the trimmed V and J ends, which lost 0 bases and 8 bases, there was a span of 10 bases. CDR1 and CDR2 from the germline V gene are SQVTM and ANQGSEA. The chain's CDR3 is CSVEDGERGYTF. As DNA, the CDR3 is TGCAGCGTTGAAGATGGGGAGAGAGGCTACACCTTC.

CDR3 sequence: CASSPEAGETQYF. The CDR3 region has the DNA TGTGCCAGCAGCCCCGAGGCAGGGGAGACCCAGTACTTC. The chain links TRBV7-3 to TRBJ2-5, with D possibly being TRBD1 (5 bases). The CDR3 has 13 residues. Germline V gene data show CDR1 as SGHTA and CDR2 as FQGTGA. V lost 5 bases and J 5 bases, leaving 12 bases between the germline ends.

This clonotype was seen at least ten times. The rearrangement uses TRBV25-1 and TRBJ2-1; unclear D gene. V was clipped by 1 base and J by 9 bases, with 10 bases between them. CDR1 and CDR2 from the germline V gene are MGHDK and SYGVNS. The CDR3 is made up of 13 amino acids. In DNA, the CDR3 is TGTGCCAGCAGTGAATGGTCGCGTCCTGAGCAGTTCTTC. Encoded protein: CASSEWSRPEQFF. Full variable domain (remainder filled in from reference TRBV25-1 and TRBJ2-1): EADIYQTPRYLVIGTGKKITLECSQTMGHDKMYWYQQDPGMELHLIHYSYGVNSTEKGDLSSESTVSRIRTEHFPLTLESARPSHTSQYLCASSEWSRPEQFFGPGTRLTVL.

The chain uses TRBV20-1 and TRBJ1-1; TRBD1 matches 9 bases. The CDR3 sequence is 14 residues long. V shed 5 bases and J 5 bases; nucleotides not matched to a gene: 9. CDR1 and CDR2 from the germline V gene are DFQATT and SNEGSKA (reference sequence). The CDR3 sequence: CSAWIQGASTEAFF. As DNA, the CDR3 is TGCAGTGCTTGGATACAGGGGGCGAGTACTGAAGCTTTCTTT.

Only a few counts were recorded for this clonotype. The chain combines TRBV7-3 with TRBJ1-6; D is perhaps TRBD1 (5 bases). Trimming removed 0 bases at V and 9 bases at J, with 6 bases between. Germline V CDR1 and CDR2: SGHTA, FQGTGA. This CDR3 is built from 13 residues. The CDR3 sequence is CASSLTGGSPLHF. The CDR3 bases are TGTGCCAGCAGCTTAACGGGGGGTTCACCCCTCCACTTT.

Comments on this clonotype: One end of the junction is discordant with germline, which a read error may explain. The V call is TRBV30, the J call TRBJ1-5, with 7 nucleotides matching TRBD1. The CDR3 spans 14 residues. Germline CDR1 and CDR2: GTSNPN and SVGIG (reference sequence). CDR3 in DNA: TGTGCCTGGAGTATAGACAGGGCTAATCAGCCCCCGCATTTT. Its protein product is CAWSIDRANQPPHF.

This clonotype was picked up many times. The chain uses TRBV20-1 and TRBJ1-2; D unclear. Germline V gene sequence: CDR1 DFQATT, CDR2 SNEGSKA (reference sequence). Between the trimmed V and J ends, which lost 8 bases and 2 bases, there was a span of 12 bases. CDR3 size: 12 residues. The CDR3 loop reads CSLSRENYGYTF. The DNA for the CDR3 is TGCAGTTTATCAAGGGAAAACTATGGCTACACCTTC.